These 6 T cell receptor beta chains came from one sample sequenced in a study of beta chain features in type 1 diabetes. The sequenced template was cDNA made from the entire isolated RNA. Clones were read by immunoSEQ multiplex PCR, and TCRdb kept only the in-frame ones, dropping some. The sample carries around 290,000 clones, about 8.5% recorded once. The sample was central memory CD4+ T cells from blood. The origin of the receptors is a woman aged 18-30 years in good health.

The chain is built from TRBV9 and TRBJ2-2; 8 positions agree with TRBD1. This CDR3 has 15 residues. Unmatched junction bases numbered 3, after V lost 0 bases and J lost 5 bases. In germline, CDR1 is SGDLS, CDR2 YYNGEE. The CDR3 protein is CASSVGTGLTGELFF. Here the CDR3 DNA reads TGTGCCAGCAGCGTAGGGACAGGGTTGACCGGGGAGCTGTTTTTT. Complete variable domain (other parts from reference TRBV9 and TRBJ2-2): DSGVTQTPKHLITATGQRVTLRCSPRSGDLSVYWYQQSLDQGLQFLIQYYNGEERAKGNILERFSAQQFPDLHSELNLSSLELGDSALYFCASSVGTGLTGELFFGEGSRLTVL.

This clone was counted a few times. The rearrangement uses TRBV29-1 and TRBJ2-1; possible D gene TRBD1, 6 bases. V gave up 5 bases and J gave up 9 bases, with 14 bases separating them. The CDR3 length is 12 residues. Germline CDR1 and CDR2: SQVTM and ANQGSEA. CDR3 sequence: CSVPQGNTEQFF. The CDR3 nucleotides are TGCAGCGTTCCCCAGGGGAACACTGAGCAGTTCTTC.

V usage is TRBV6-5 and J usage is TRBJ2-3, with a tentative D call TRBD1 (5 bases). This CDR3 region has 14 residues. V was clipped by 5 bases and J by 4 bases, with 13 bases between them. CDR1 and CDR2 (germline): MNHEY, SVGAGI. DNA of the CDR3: TGTGCCAGCAGTCCAGGGTATGCTCCAGATACGCAGTATTTT. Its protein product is CASSPGYAPDTQYF.

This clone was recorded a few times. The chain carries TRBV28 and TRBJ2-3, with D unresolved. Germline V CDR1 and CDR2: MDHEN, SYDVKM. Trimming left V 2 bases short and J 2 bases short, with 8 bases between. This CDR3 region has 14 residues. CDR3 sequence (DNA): TGTGCCAGCAGTTTAGGAGTTAACACAGATACGCAGTATTTT. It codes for CASSLGVNTDTQYF.

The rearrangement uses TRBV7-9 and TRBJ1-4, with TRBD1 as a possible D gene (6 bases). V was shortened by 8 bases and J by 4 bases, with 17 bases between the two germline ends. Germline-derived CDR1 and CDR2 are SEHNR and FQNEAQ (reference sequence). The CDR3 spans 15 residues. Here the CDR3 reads CASVERGGFNEKLFF. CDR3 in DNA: TGTGCCAGCGTGGAAAGGGGGGGGTTTAATGAAAAACTGTTTTTT.

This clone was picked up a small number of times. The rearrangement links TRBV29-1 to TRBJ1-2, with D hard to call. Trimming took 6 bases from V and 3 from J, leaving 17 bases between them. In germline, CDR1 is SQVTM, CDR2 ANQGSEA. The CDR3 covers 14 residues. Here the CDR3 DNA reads TGCAGCGTCCCAGAAACTAACCGGGACTATGGCTACACCTTC. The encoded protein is CSVPETNRDYGYTF. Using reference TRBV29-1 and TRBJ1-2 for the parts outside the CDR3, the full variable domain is SAVISQKPSRDICQRGTSLTIQCQVDSQVTMMFWYRQQPGQSLTLIATANQGSEATYESGFVIDKFPISRPNLTFSTLTVSNMSPEDSSIYLCSVPETNRDYGYTFGSGTRLTVV.